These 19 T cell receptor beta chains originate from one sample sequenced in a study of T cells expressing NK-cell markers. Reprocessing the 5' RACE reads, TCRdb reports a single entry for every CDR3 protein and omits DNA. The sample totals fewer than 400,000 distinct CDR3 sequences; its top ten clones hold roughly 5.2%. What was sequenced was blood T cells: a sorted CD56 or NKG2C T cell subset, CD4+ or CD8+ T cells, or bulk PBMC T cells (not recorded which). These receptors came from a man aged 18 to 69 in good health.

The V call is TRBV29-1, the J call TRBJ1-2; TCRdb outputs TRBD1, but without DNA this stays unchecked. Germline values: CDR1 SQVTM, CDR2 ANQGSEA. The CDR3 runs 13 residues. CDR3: CSVERPGAGGYTF.

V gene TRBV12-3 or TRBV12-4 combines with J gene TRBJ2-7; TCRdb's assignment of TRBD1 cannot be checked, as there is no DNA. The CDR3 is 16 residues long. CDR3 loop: CASSTRTGGVGNEQYF.

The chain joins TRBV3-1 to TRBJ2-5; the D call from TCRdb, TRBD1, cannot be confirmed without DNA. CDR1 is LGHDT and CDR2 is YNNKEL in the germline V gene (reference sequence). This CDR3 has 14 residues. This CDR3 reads CASSPYRDLETQYF.

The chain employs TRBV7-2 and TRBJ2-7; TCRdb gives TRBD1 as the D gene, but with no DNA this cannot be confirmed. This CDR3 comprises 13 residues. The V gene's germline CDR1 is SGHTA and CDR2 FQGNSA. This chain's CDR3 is CASSLVRDIEQYF.

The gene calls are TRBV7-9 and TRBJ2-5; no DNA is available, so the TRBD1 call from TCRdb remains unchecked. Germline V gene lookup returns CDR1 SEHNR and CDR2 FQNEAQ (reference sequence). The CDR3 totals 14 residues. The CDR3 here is CASSQAGAGETQYF.

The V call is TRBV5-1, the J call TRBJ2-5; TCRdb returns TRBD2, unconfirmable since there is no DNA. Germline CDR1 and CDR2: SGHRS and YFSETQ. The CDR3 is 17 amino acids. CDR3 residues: CASSLEGGTSVLETQYF.

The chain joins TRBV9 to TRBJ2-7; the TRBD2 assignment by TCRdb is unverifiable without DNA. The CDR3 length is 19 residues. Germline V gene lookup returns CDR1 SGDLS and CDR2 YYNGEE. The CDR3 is CASSPHPGLAGGWTYEQYF.

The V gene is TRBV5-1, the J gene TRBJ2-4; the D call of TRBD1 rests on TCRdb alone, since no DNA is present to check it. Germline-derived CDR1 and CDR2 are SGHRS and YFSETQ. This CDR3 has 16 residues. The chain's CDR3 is CASSRGEIGAKNIQYF.

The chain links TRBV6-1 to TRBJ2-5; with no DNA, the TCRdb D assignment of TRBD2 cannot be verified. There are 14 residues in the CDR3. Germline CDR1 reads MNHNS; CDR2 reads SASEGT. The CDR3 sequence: CASSPYRRQETQYF.

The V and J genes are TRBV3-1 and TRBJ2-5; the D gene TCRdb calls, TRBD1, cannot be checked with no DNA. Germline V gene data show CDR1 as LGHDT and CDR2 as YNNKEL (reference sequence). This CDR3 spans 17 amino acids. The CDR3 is CASSQDGRQRNQETQYF.

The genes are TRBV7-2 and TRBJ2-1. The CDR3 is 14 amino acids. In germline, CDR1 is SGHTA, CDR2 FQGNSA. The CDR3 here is CASSLRLNNNEQFF.

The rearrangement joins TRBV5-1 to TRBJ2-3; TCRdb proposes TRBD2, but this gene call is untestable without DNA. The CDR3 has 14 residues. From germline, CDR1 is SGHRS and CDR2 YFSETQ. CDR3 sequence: CASSFGGRPDTQYF.

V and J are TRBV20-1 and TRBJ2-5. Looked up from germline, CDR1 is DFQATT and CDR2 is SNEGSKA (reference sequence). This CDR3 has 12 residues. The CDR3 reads CSAEGLLETQYF.

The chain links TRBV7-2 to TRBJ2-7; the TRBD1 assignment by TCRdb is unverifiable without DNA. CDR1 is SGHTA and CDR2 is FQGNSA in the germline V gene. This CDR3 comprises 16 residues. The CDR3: CASSYRPGQGAYEQYF.

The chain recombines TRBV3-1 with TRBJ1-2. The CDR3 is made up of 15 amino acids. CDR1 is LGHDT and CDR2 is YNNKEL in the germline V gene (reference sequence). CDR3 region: CASSQALGRYYGYTF.

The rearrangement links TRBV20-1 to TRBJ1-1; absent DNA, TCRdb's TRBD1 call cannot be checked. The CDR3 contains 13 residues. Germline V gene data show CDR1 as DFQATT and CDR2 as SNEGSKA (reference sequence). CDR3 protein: CSARVPGGGGAFF.

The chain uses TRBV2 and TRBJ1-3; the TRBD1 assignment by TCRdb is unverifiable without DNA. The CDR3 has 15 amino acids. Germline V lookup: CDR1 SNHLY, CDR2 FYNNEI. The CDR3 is CASTLTGLSGNTIYF.

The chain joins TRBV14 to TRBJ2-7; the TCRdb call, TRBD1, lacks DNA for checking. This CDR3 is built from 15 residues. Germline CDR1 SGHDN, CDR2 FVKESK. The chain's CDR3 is CASSQQGRGLSEQYF.

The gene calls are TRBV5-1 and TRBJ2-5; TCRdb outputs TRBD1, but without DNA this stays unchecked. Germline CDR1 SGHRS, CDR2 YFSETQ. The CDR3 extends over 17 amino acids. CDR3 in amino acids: CASSPVLGGRVSETQYF.